These 7 T cell receptor beta chains were all obtained from the same sample, sequenced in a study of shared clonotypes between healthy human individuals. Method: immunoSEQ multiplex PCR; TCRdb's copy keeps in-frame clones and lacks some. The sample carries about 2 million clones, about 95% recorded once. Naive-designated CD8 cells lacked CD45RO, were positively enriched for CCR7, and omitted terminally differentiated effector memory CD45RA+ cells. Sequenced material: naive CD8+ T cells sorted from blood. These receptor sequences come from a man aged 18 to 30 in good health.

Concerning this clone itself: Other DNA sequences from this sample encode an identical CDR3 as well. This chain connects TRBV5-4 to TRBJ2-7, with D perhaps matching TRBD1 (5 bases). Germline CDR1 and CDR2: SGHNT and YYREEE (reference sequence). Trimming stripped 0 bases from V and 0 bases from J, with 10 bases between. CDR3 length: 15 amino acids. The CDR3 nucleotides are TGTGCCAGCAGCTTGGGGCAGGGTAGCTCCTACGAGCAGTACTTC. Protein sequence: CASSLGQGSSYEQYF. The variable domain in full, completed from reference TRBV5-4 and TRBJ2-7, reads ETGVTQSPTHLIKTRGQQVTLRCSSQSGHNTVSWYQQALGQGPQFIFQYYREEENGRGNFPPRFSGLQFPNYSSELNVNALELDDSALYLCASSLGQGSSYEQYFGPGTRLTVT.

The CDR3 sequence is CASSLAVMGGTEAFF. The CDR3 DNA follows: TGTGCCAGCAGCTTAGCGGTTATGGGGGGCACTGAAGCTTTCTTT. The rearrangement links TRBV7-9 to TRBJ1-1; perhaps TRBD1 as D (5 bases). CDR3 length: 15 residues. Germline V gene sequence: CDR1 SEHNR, CDR2 FQNEAQ (reference sequence). Trimming removed 0 bases from V and 4 bases from J, with 12 bases in between.

Concerning this clone: The same CDR3 is also encoded by other DNA sequences in this sample. The V call is TRBV19, the J call TRBJ2-7, with 8 bases fitting TRBD2. V shed 5 bases, J shed 3 bases, and the junction held 6 bases outside the gene matches. Germline lookup yields CDR1 LNHDA and CDR2 SQIVND (reference sequence). The CDR3 is 14 residues long. This CDR3 reads CASSLGLADYEQYF. In DNA, the CDR3 is TGTGCCAGTAGTCTAGGACTAGCAGACTACGAGCAGTACTTC.

The chain carries TRBV27 and TRBJ2-7; TRBD1 is a possible D gene (6 bases). CDR3 length: 17 residues. Germline-derived CDR1 and CDR2 are MNHEY and SMNVEV (reference sequence). V lost 2 bases to trimming and J lost 0 bases, with 17 bases between them. CDR3 coding DNA: TGTGCCAGCAGTTTACATCTTGGGGACAAGACCTCCTACGAGCAGTACTTC. It yields the protein CASSLHLGDKTSYEQYF.

This clone was detected once. The genes are TRBV11-2 and TRBJ2-5; D may be TRBD2 (6 bases). Per germline, CDR1 SGHAT and CDR2 FQNNGV. The CDR3 runs 16 residues. The V gene lost 8 bases and the J gene lost 6 bases, with 25 bases spanning the gap. The CDR3 nucleotides read TGTGCCAGCCTCGGTCGTGGGAGGTCAGGTGGGAAGACCCAGTACTTC. Its translation is CASLGRGRSGGKTQYF.

The chain links TRBV9 to TRBJ1-2; perhaps TRBD1 as D (5 bases). Germline V gene data show CDR1 as SGDLS and CDR2 as YYNGEE. The CDR3 sequence is 15 residues long. Deletions cut 0 bases from V and 4 bases from J, with 13 bases between. CDR3 nucleotides: TGTGCCAGCAGCGTAGGACAGACGGGGGGCTATGGCTACACCTTC. The encoded protein is CASSVGQTGGYGYTF.

The chain joins TRBV7-9 to TRBJ1-4, with a weak D call TRBD1 (5 bases). CDR3 size: 16 residues. Looked up from germline, CDR1 is SEHNR and CDR2 is FQNEAQ (reference sequence). The V and J ends lost 0 bases and 6 bases respectively, with 14 bases between them. The CDR3 loop is CASSLAQRGRDEKLFF. The CDR3 bases are TGTGCCAGCAGCTTAGCGCAAAGGGGCCGGGATGAAAAACTGTTTTTT.